This T cell receptor beta chain is from a study of blood T cell repertoires in COVID-19. Study-wide context: Material from acute and convalescent COVID-19 was sourced from the United States, Italy and Spain.

Trimming cost V 4 bases and J 2 bases; bases outside gene matches: 14. Germline-derived CDR1 and CDR2 are SGHRS and YFSETQ. This CDR3 is built from 17 residues. Clones were sequenced by immunoSEQ multiplex PCR, and TCRdb holds only the in-frame ones, with some missing. This sample has around 170,000 clones; around 89% occur once, and the top ten carry about 4.1%. The rearrangement links TRBV5-1 to TRBJ1-2; TRBD1 matches 7 bases. Sequenced sample: peripheral blood. The sequence was collected from a woman in her twenties or thirties with acute or convalescent COVID-19. The CDR3 nucleotides are TGCGCCAGCAGCGGGACAGCAGCCGTAGGAAGCAACTATGGCTACACCTTC. It encodes CASSGTAAVGSNYGYTF.